This T cell receptor (beta chain) is drawn from a study of blood T cell repertoires in COVID-19. Across the study: Italy, Spain and the United States were the sources of the convalescent and acute COVID-19 samples. PBMCs, B-cell-depleted T cells, or T cells were the source of the cDNA or gDNA that made up the material.

CDR3 length: 17 residues. Germline V gene data show CDR1 as ENHRY and CDR2 as SYGVKD. The ends were cut back, 0 bases at V and 1 base at J, with 16 bases in the middle. In the study's own analysis: How many nucleated cells were present was estimated from reference gene primer amplification. The data were produced by immunoSEQ multiplex PCR, yet TCRdb's version contains in-frame clones alone and is incomplete. The V and J calls and the clone size are those of that table, but D and trimming were determined from the DNA. The table records some 110,000 clones, 75% to 95% of them present only once. The genes are TRBV10-3 and TRBJ2-7, with unresolved D. The sequencing sample was made of peripheral blood. This clonotype was sampled from a human donor in a cohort sampled during active COVID-19. CDR3 bases: TGTGCCATCAGTGAGTCGAGTCGCGGTAGGCAGTCCTACGAGCAGTACTTC. Translating it yields CAISESSRGRQSYEQYF.